These T cell receptor beta chains were read from a single sample in a study of T cell repertoires in cytomegalovirus infection. TCRdb re-called the reads with MiXCR, one entry per CDR3 protein. Of about 150,000 distinct CDR3 sequences listed, roughly 32% are singletons. For these receptors, no antigen is known. The sequencing used CD8+ T cells from cultured PBMCs, collected from culture after CMV antigen stimulation. These receptors were taken from a human donor in good health (CMV status not recorded). Some clones in this sample may be carry-over from other donors' samples. The CDR3 runs from the conserved cysteine through the conserved F or W. A D gene is named only where the DNA matches it firmly. The listing skips clone size in some rows; elsewhere it reads once, few, many or a size class.

>NA|TRBV10-3|NA|16|TRBJ2-7
TGTGCCATCAGTGAGTCGAGACTTAGCGGTTCCTACGAGCAGTACTTC
CAISESRLSGSYEQYF
>NA|TRBV5-1|NA|15|TRBJ1-1
TGCGCCAGCAGCTTGGTTGTCGGGGCGGGTACTGAAGCTTTCTTT
CASSLVVGAGTEAFF
>NA|TRBV7-6|many|13|TRBJ2-2
TGTGCCAGCAGCTTAGGGGGAGAGGGGGAGCTGTTTTTT
CASSLGGEGELFF
>TRBD2|TRBV19|NA|15|TRBJ2-1
TGTGCCAGTAGGCTCTCGGGCGGGGGTCTCTATGAGCAGTTCTTC
CASRLSGGGLYEQFF
>NA|TRBV12-5|NA|15|TRBJ1-1
TGTGCTAGTGGTCTACCCCCCACAGCGAACACTGAAGCTTTCTTT
CASGLPPTANTEAFF
>NA|TRBV7-9|few|13|TRBJ2-2
TGTGCCAGCAGCCCTACTTCTGCCGGGGAGCTGTTTTTT
CASSPTSAGELFF
>NA|TRBV6-1|NA|17|TRBJ1-2
TGTGCCAGCGACAGGACCAGCGAGACTTACACTAACTATGGCTACACCTTC
CASDRTSETYTNYGYTF
>NA|TRBV3-1|NA|17|TRBJ1-2
TGTGCCAGCAGCCAAGATCAGTTCGCGGGGGGCGACTATGGCTACACCTTC
CASSQDQFAGGDYGYTF
>NA|TRBV27|few|12|TRBJ2-1
TGTGCCAGCAGCCCCGGGCTCAATGAGCAGTTCTTC
CASSPGLNEQFF
>NA|TRBV7-9|few|13|TRBJ1-1
TGTGCCAGCAGATCTGACACGGGTACTGAAGCTTTCTTT
CASRSDTGTEAFF
>NA|TRBV7-9|medium-sized|15|TRBJ2-5
TGTGCCAGCAGCTTAGCGTCCAGCGAACAAGAGACCCAGTACTTC
CASSLASSEQETQYF
>NA|TRBV27|many|13|TRBJ1-1
TGTGCCAGCAGTTTATGGCCCCAGGTTGAAGCTTTCTTT
CASSLWPQVEAFF
>NA|TRBV27|NA|13|TRBJ2-1
TGTGCCAGCAGTTTCGGGGGTTTCAATGAGCAGTTCTTC
CASSFGGFNEQFF
>TRBD1|TRBV10-3|NA|16|TRBJ2-7
TGTGCCATCAGTGACCCGGGACAGCTCCTCTCCTACGAGCAGTACTTC
CAISDPGQLLSYEQYF
>TRBD1|TRBV7-2|few|16|TRBJ2-7
TGTGCCAGCAGCTTATTGACAGGGGCCTTTTCCTACGAGCAGTACTTC
CASSLLTGAFSYEQYF
>NA|TRBV7-2|many|16|TRBJ2-4
TGTGCCAGCAGCTTAGGACGGGCACTAGCCAAAAACATTCAGTACTTC
CASSLGRALAKNIQYF
>TRBD1|TRBV7-9|NA|16|TRBJ2-1
TGTGCCAGCAGCCCCCGGACAGGAGAAGGGTTTAATGAGCAGTTCTTC
CASSPRTGEGFNEQFF
>TRBD2|TRBV4-2|NA|15|TRBJ2-1
TGTGCCAGCAGCCAAGAGGCTAGCGGGTACAATGAGCAGTTCTTC
CASSQEASGYNEQFF
>TRBD1|TRBV7-6|NA|16|TRBJ2-7
TGTGCCAGCAGCTTAGGTCCGGGACAGGCCGCCTACGAGCAGTACTTC
CASSLGPGQAAYEQYF
>NA|TRBV7-8|many|17|TRBJ1-3
TGTGCCAGTCTTCCCGCGTGGCTCCCGGGCCCTGGAAACACCATATATTTT
CASLPAWLPGPGNTIYF
>TRBD2|TRBV6-2/TRBV6-3|NA|12|TRBJ2-5
TGTGCCAGCAGTGGACTAGAAGAGACCCAGTACTTC
CASSGLEETQYF
>TRBD2|TRBV7-8|many|14|TRBJ2-7
TGTGCCAGCAGCTTACTAGCGGGGAGTTACGAGCAGTACTTC
CASSLLAGSYEQYF
>TRBD1|TRBV13|many|15|TRBJ1-4
TGTGCCAGCAGCTACGCCCAGGGGGAGGATGAAAAACTGTTTTTT
CASSYAQGEDEKLFF
>NA|TRBV9|NA|17|TRBJ2-1
TGTGCCAGCAGCGTAGACCCAATTGCGTTCCGAGACAATGAGCAGTTCTTC
CASSVDPIAFRDNEQFF
>NA|TRBV5-1|NA|15|TRBJ1-1
TGCGCCAGCAGCTTGGATGGTCCTGGAAGTACTGAAGCTTTCTTT
CASSLDGPGSTEAFF
>NA|TRBV2|few|12|TRBJ1-6
TGTGCCAGCGAACAAGGTGTTTCACCCCTCCACTTT
CASEQGVSPLHF
>NA|TRBV7-9|NA|16|TRBJ2-3
TGTGCCAGCAGCTTAGCCGCGAACAAAGAGACAGATACGCAGTATTTT
CASSLAANKETDTQYF
>NA|TRBV12-5|NA|16|TRBJ1-3
TGTGCTAGTGGTTTGCGGTCCCGCCCTCTGGGAAACACCATATATTTT
CASGLRSRPLGNTIYF
>TRBD1|TRBV2|NA|14|TRBJ1-2
TGTGCCAGCAGTCCGGGACAGGGGGTATATGACTACACCTTC
CASSPGQGVYDYTF
>NA|TRBV7-6|many|16|TRBJ2-7
TGTGCCAGCAGCTTAAGTTCTGGGGGACCCTCCTACGAGCAGTACTTC
CASSLSSGGPSYEQYF
>NA|TRBV6-1|NA|13|TRBJ2-3
TGTGCCAGCAGAGACTTAAACACAGATACGCAGTATTTT
CASRDLNTDTQYF
>NA|TRBV9|few|18|TRBJ1-5
TGTGCCAGCAGCGTAGCACCACACCAGGGTGAGGGCAATCAGCCCCAGCATTTT
CASSVAPHQGEGNQPQHF